This entry lists 23 T cell receptor beta chains sequenced from one sample in a study of T cell repertoires in cytomegalovirus infection. These TCRs are of unknown antigen specificity. Each CDR3 protein is one row after TCRdb ran MiXCR on the reads. The table records about 700,000 distinct CDR3 sequences, around 30% of them present only once. Specimen: cultured PBMCs, collected from culture after CMV antigen stimulation. The receptor source for this set is a human donor in good health (CMV status not recorded). Some clones in this sample may be carry-over from other donors' samples.

The rearrangement links TRBV6-1 to TRBJ1-1; no clear D. From germline, CDR1 is MNHNS and CDR2 SASEGT. V lost 5 bases and J 5 bases, leaving 15 bases between the germline ends. The CDR3 runs 14 residues. The CDR3 sequence is CASSYVPGGTEAFF. Here the CDR3 DNA reads TGTGCCAGCAGTTACGTTCCGGGCGGGACTGAAGCTTTCTTT.

The chain recombines TRBV28 with TRBJ2-4, with TRBD2 identical over 8 bases. The CDR3 spans 13 residues. With V trimmed by 8 bases and J by 4 bases, 4 bases remained unmatched. The germline gives CDR1 MDHEN, CDR2 SYDVKM. This CDR3 reads CASVSGAKNIQYF. In DNA, the CDR3 is TGTGCCAGCGTTAGCGGGGCTAAAAACATTCAGTACTTC.

This clonotype showed up just a few times. This chain connects TRBV2 to TRBJ2-3, with a possible D match to TRBD2 (5 bases). Germline assignment: CDR1 SNHLY and CDR2 FYNNEI. The ends were cut back, 6 bases at V and 1 base at J, with 17 bases in the middle. The CDR3 length is 16 residues. CDR3 DNA sequence: TGTGCCAGCAGCCGGATCCGTAGAGGGCGCACAGATACGCAGTATTTT. Residues: CASSRIRRGRTDTQYF.

This rearrangement joins TRBV7-2 to TRBJ1-4; D gene uncertain. V gave up 5 bases and J gave up 0 bases, with 19 bases separating them. Per the germline V gene, CDR1 is SGHTA and CDR2 is FQGNSA. The CDR3 loop spans 18 amino acids. CDR3: CASSPRRRAVATNEKLFF. DNA for the CDR3: TGTGCCAGCAGCCCCCGACGGAGGGCGGTGGCAACTAATGAAAAACTGTTTTTT.

V gene TRBV7-9 combines with J gene TRBJ1-2; no definite D call. CDR3 length: 13 amino acids. V gave up 5 bases and J gave up 6 bases, with 13 bases separating them. Germline V lookup: CDR1 SEHNR, CDR2 FQNEAQ (reference sequence). CDR3 region: CASSNVGFDGYTF. The CDR3 DNA follows: TGTGCCAGCAGCAACGTTGGGTTTGATGGCTACACCTTC. Filled out from reference TRBV7-9 and TRBJ1-2, the complete variable domain reads DTGVSQNPRHKITKRGQNVTFRCDPISEHNRLYWYRQTLGQGPEFLTYFQNEAQLEKSRLLSDRFSAERPKGSFSTLEIQRTEQGDSAMYLCASSNVGFDGYTFGSGTRLTVV.

The table lists this clonotype with many counts. V gene TRBV7-2 combines with J gene TRBJ1-1; D is uncertain. From germline, CDR1 is SGHTA and CDR2 FQGNSA. CDR3 length: 13 amino acids. V lost 3 bases, J lost 7 bases, and 12 bases lay in between. The CDR3 sequence is CASSFSSTSEAFF. DNA of the CDR3: TGTGCCAGCAGCTTCTCTTCGACGAGTGAAGCTTTCTTT.

The V call is TRBV4-1, the J call TRBJ2-3; TRBD2 agrees at 8 bases. Per the germline V gene, CDR1 is MGHRA and CDR2 is YSYEKL. The CDR3 runs to 19 residues. Losses at the gene ends were 4 bases for V and 0 bases for J; bases not matched to a gene: 15. The CDR3 bases are TGCGCCAGCAGCCCGCGTGGGAGCGGGGGTCCTCCTAGCACAGATACGCAGTATTTT. This gives the protein CASSPRGSGGPPSTDTQYF.

This clonotype was counted only a few times. In nucleotides, the CDR3 is TGTGCCAGCAGCGCGGGACCGTACACCGGGGAGCTGTTTTTT. The encoded protein is CASSAGPYTGELFF. The rearrangement links TRBV7-6 to TRBJ2-2; possibly TRBD2 for D (6 bases). The CDR3 is made up of 14 amino acids. Germline V gene sequence: CDR1 SGHVS, CDR2 FNYEAQ. The V end was cut by 5 bases, the J end by 3 bases, with 10 bases between.

V gene TRBV3-1 combines with J gene TRBJ2-2; 11 bases match TRBD2. Germline-derived CDR1 and CDR2 are LGHDT and YNNKEL (reference sequence). The CDR3 totals 19 residues. Trimming took 4 bases from V and 8 from J; bases not matched to a gene: 18. The CDR3 coding sequence is TGTGCCAGCAGCCCTCGCGCAATACCCACTAGCGGGAGAGGAGGGGAGCTGTTTTTT. It is translated as CASSPRAIPTSGRGGELFF. Full variable domain (remainder filled in from reference TRBV3-1 and TRBJ2-2): DTAVSQTPKYLVTQMGNDKSIKCEQNLGHDTMYWYKQDSKKFLKIMFSYNNKELIINETVPNRFSPKSPDKAHLNLHINSLELGDSAVYFCASSPRAIPTSGRGGELFFGEGSRLTVL.

The chain couples TRBV2 to TRBJ1-4; no definite D call. Germline V CDR1 and CDR2: SNHLY, FYNNEI. This CDR3 is 13 amino acids long. V was clipped by 4 bases and J by 5 bases, with 8 bases between them. The CDR3 nucleotides read TGTGCCAGCAGTGGAGTCTCAAATGAAAAACTGTTTTTT. This encodes CASSGVSNEKLFF.

The chain uses TRBV9 and TRBJ1-3; 7 bases are a match to TRBD1. V shed 4 bases and J 2 bases; nucleotides not matched to a gene: 6. There are 15 residues in the CDR3. Germline assignment: CDR1 SGDLS and CDR2 YYNGEE. CDR3 sequence reads: CASSTTGVAGNTIYF. The CDR3 coding sequence is TGTGCCAGCAGCACAACAGGGGTTGCTGGAAACACCATATATTTT.

This clonotype was picked up many times. The CDR3, as DNA: TGTGCCAGCAGCTTACGGACTAGCGGGAGGGCCGGATCCCGATACGAGCAGTACTTC. Translated: CASSLRTSGRAGSRYEQYF. The chain employs TRBV7-2 and TRBJ2-7, with 15 positions matching TRBD2. The CDR3 sequence is 19 residues long. J lost 4 bases, V lost 2 bases, and 12 bases had no gene match. The germline V gene encodes CDR1 SGHTA and CDR2 FQGNSA.

This clonotype was seen ten or more times. The rearrangement uses TRBV7-6 and TRBJ2-1, with D perhaps matching TRBD2 (7 bases). The CDR3 contains 16 residues. V lost 0 bases and J lost 8, with 17 bases in between. Germline V gene data show CDR1 as SGHVS and CDR2 as FNYEAQ. The chain's CDR3 is CASSLALGRGWHEQFF. CDR3 nucleotide sequence: TGTGCCAGCAGCTTAGCCCTGGGGAGGGGGTGGCATGAGCAGTTCTTC.

This clonotype was recorded at least ten times. As DNA, the CDR3 is TGTGCCAGCAGCAAGGGGAGTAGGGCCATGAACACTGAAGCTTTCTTT. It codes for CASSKGSRAMNTEAFF. The chain carries TRBV7-8 and TRBJ1-1; TRBD1 might be the D (5 bases). The ends were cut back, 5 bases at V and 0 bases at J, with 16 bases in the middle. Germline CDR1 is SGHVS and CDR2 is FQNEAQ. The CDR3 extends over 16 amino acids. Full variable domain (missing parts from reference TRBV7-8 and TRBJ1-1): GAGVSQSPRYKVAKRGQDVALRCDPISGHVSLFWYQQALGQGPEFLTYFQNEAQLDKSGLPSDRFFAERPEGSVSTLKIQRTQQEDSAVYLCASSKGSRAMNTEAFFGQGTRLTVV.

The gene calls are TRBV10-3 and TRBJ1-2, with 8 bases matching TRBD1. This CDR3 has 13 residues. Germline assignment: CDR1 ENHRY and CDR2 SYGVKD. V shed 0 bases, J shed 13 bases, and the junction held 7 bases outside the gene matches. The chain's CDR3 is CAISESGTGVFTF. The CDR3 nucleotides are TGTGCCATCAGTGAGTCTGGGACAGGAGTGTTCACCTTC.

The V gene is TRBV29-1, the J gene TRBJ2-7; 10 bases align to TRBD1. There are 14 residues in the CDR3. The germline gives CDR1 SQVTM, CDR2 ANQGSEA. With V trimmed by 4 bases and J by 3 bases, 6 bases remained unmatched. In DNA form, the CDR3 reads TGCAGCGTTGGGATGGGGACAGGGGTCTACGAGCAGTACTTC. It specifies CSVGMGTGVYEQYF.

This clonotype showed up just a few times. V and J are TRBV7-6 and TRBJ2-7; weak D call: TRBD2 (6 bases). Germline values: CDR1 SGHVS, CDR2 FNYEAQ. The ends were cut back, 5 bases at V and 3 bases at J, with 11 bases in the middle. The CDR3 spans 13 residues. The CDR3 here is CASSRGLGYEQYF. The CDR3 DNA reads TGTGCCAGCAGCCGGGGACTTGGCTACGAGCAGTACTTC.

This clonotype appeared many times. The DNA for the CDR3 is TGTGCCAGCAGCTTATGGGGGGACAGGGGGCGAGGTCGGACTGAAGCTTTCTTT. Residues: CASSLWGDRGRGRTEAFF. The chain couples TRBV7-2 to TRBJ1-1; 12 positions agree with TRBD1. The CDR3 extends over 18 amino acids. V trimming: 2 bases; J trimming: 5 bases; junction bases outside the gene matches: 12. CDR1 and CDR2 from the germline V gene are SGHTA and FQGNSA.

This clonotype appeared a few times. The V and J genes are TRBV28 and TRBJ2-7; perhaps TRBD1 as D (5 bases). The germline CDR1 and CDR2 sequences are MDHEN and SYDVKM. The CDR3 totals 15 residues. Trimming shortened V by 5 bases and J by 4 bases, and 18 bases separated the two germline ends. Here the CDR3 DNA reads TGTGCCAGCAGTAATGGGGCAGGGAAAGGATACGAGCAGTACTTC. Protein: CASSNGAGKGYEQYF.

This clonotype was observed many times. The rearrangement links TRBV7-2 to TRBJ2-7, with D hard to call. Trimming removed 5 bases from V and 7 bases from J, with 15 bases in between. In germline, CDR1 is SGHTA, CDR2 FQGNSA. CDR3 length equals 13 residues. The CDR3 sequence: CASSPRTLGEQYF. The CDR3 DNA follows: TGTGCCAGCAGCCCCCGGACCCTCGGGGAGCAGTACTTC.

This clonotype has more than one count but fewer than ten. V usage is TRBV29-1 and J usage is TRBJ1-1; D ambiguous. CDR1 is SQVTM, CDR2 ANQGSEA, per germline. V was trimmed by 6 bases and J by 1 base, leaving 12 bases between them. The CDR3 loop spans 13 amino acids. The CDR3 nucleotides read TGCAGCGTCCAACGCGGCGCGAACACTGAAGCTTTCTTT. Translation: CSVQRGANTEAFF.

The V gene is TRBV7-6, the J gene TRBJ1-5; possibly TRBD1 for D (5 bases). V shed 5 bases and J shed 5 bases, with 10 bases lying between them. CDR1 SGHVS and CDR2 FNYEAQ come from the germline V gene. CDR3 length: 13 residues. The CDR3 loop reads CASSTRGDQPQHF. DNA for the CDR3: TGTGCCAGCAGCACCCGGGGGGATCAGCCCCAGCATTTT.

V gene TRBV19 combines with J gene TRBJ2-1; TRBD2 might be the D (5 bases). The CDR3 is 17 residues long. Per germline, CDR1 LNHDA and CDR2 SQIVND (reference sequence). The germline V and J ends were trimmed by 3 bases and 7 bases, with 22 bases remaining between them. CDR3 bases: TGTGCCAGTAGTATGACTTTAACTAGATGGAGTCCTAATGAGCAGTTCTTC. Translation gives CASSMTLTRWSPNEQFF.